This T cell receptor beta chain was obtained from a study of T cell responses to AZD1222 COVID-19 vaccine (dated by TCRdb to the early 2020s). The study in broad terms: AZD1222 recipients given second doses at about 4 weeks or at about 12 weeks were pooled, since spike-specific TCR depth and breadth were not found to differ between the two schedules. TCR sequencing was performed for 230 to 250 trial participants, of whom roughly 200 were given two doses of AZD1222 and 26 were given two doses of MenACWY control vaccine. Enrollment into the trials was organized by age into subgroups of 18-55, 56-69 and 70-plus years, and those subgroups contained approximately 150, 30 and 60 TCR-sequenced participants, respectively. What the authors observed across the whole study: Nearly half of unique spike-specific TCRs reportedly recognized epitopes outside regions mutated in the B.1.351 and B.1.1.7 variants. In the small 56-69-year group, the increase in depth fell short of significance, most likely because of low power. After two AZD1222 doses, spike-specific TCR breadth and depth were significantly higher than at day 0 and than in MenACWY recipients. Most participants were white British and females outnumbered males, and the authors suggested that clonal diversity may have been underestimated. Conclusions about previously exposed vaccinees are limited because only a handful of AZD1222 recipients were SARS-CoV-2 seropositive at baseline. Because no samples from the day 14 peak response were available, repertoires could be characterized only after the peak T cell response. The whole spike protein was spanned by vaccine-associated CD4 TCRs, and dominant responses were seen in regions 160-218 and 743-854.

The CDR3 regions of human TCRbeta chains were analyzed by immunosequencing. As for how the authors treated the data: Repertoire TCRs were matched against a reference library of SARS-CoV-2-specific TCRs generated with the MIRA antigen-specificity platform. Breadth was defined as the fraction of unique TCRs that were SARS-CoV-2-associated. Depth was defined as the fraction of total T cells that were SARS-CoV-2-associated. Using the MIRA data, every spike-specific TCR was mapped to the spike region that the TCR reacted to and assigned to either a CD4 or a CD8 class. Log10-transformed breadth and depth values were compared by one-way ANOVA with Sidak's multiple comparisons tests. TCRdb provides this immuneACCESS table in a form limited to in-frame rearrangements. Some clones are lacking; in checked studies, under half of them reflect an unresolved V gene, and why the rest are absent is not known. From that table come the V and J calls and clone size; the DNA was used to work out D and trimming. The sample table shows approximately 120,000 clones, and about 87% are seen once. The ten largest account for roughly 4% of the sample.

Reading the label with the study, this specimen's time point is: baseline before first vaccination. Samples from vaccinated people were obtained from the UK trials COV001 and COV002, which included a single-blind randomized controlled phase 2/3 trial of AZD1222 (ChAdOx1 nCoV-19) in healthy adults. For TCRbeta chain sequencing, PBMC samples from trial participants were taken at day 0 and at day 28 after the second dose. A word on this clone: What this receptor recognizes is not known. No per-base quality is available; no much larger clone lies one base away.

Inclusive of the bounding cysteine and phenylalanine, the CDR3 is 14 residues long. The only DNA kept is the CDR3, 42 bases in frame from the first base. Unmatched junction bases come to 3, with V trimmed by 6 bases and J by 0 bases. Via the germline V gene, CDR1 is KGHDR and CDR2 SFDVKD. The sequencing here drew on peripheral blood, taken on day 0 of AZD1222 vaccination. This receptor chain uses TRBV24-1 and TRBJ1-2; TRBD1 lines up with 7 middle nucleotides. This sequence was found in an adult in good health. The CDR3 has the sequence CATSPGQTNYGYTF. The sequenced DNA: TGTGCCACCAGTCCGGGACAGACTAACTATGGCTACACCTTC.